The sequence of this TCR beta chain was determined in a study of blood T cell repertoires in COVID-19. Study background: COVID-19 samples collected from the United States, Italy and Spain covered acute and convalescent phases.

In the authors' methods: The assay estimated nucleated cells by amplifying reference gene primers. TCRdb keeps only in-frame clones here, not all; method: immunoSEQ multiplex PCR. Clone size and the V and J calls come from that table; the DNA yielded D and trimming. The sample has roughly 120,000 clones, roughly 80% seen once. The sample taken for sequencing was peripheral blood. The sequence derives from a man in his 70s with acute or convalescent COVID-19.

The CDR3 spells CASSPGHSTDTQYF. The CDR3 bases are TGTGCCAGCAGCCCCGGACACTCCACAGATACGCAGTATTTT. V gene TRBV9 combines with J gene TRBJ2-3, with D possibly matching TRBD1 (5 bases). V was clipped by 4 bases and J by 2 bases, with 11 bases between them. Germline values: CDR1 SGDLS, CDR2 YYNGEE. The length of the CDR3 is 14 residues.